This is a list of T cell receptor beta chains from one sample in a study of cytomegalovirus exposure and HLA in healthy donors. TCRdb keeps only in-frame clones here, not all; method: immunoSEQ multiplex PCR. Of tens of thousands of clones listed, around 62% are singletons. Sequences were obtained from PBMCs. The receptor source for this set is a woman in her 30s in good health and CMV-seropositive. The CDR3 runs from the conserved cysteine through the conserved F or W. The order of the fields is J gene, D gene, clone size, V gene, CDR3 DNA, CDR3 protein. A D gene is named only where the DNA matches it firmly. Clone size appears in some rows only: once, few, many, or a class for an expanded clone.

TRBJ1-3,TRBD1,-,TRBV5-4,TGTGCCAGCAGCCGGGACAGCTCTGGAAACACCATATATTTT,CASSRDSSGNTIYF
TRBJ2-1,TRBD1,-,TRBV6-1,TGTGCCAGCAGCTTGACAGGGATCGATGAGCAGTTCTTC,CASSLTGIDEQFF
TRBJ1-1,-,-,TRBV5-6,TGTGCCAGCAGCTTAATCGTGGGGGCTACGCAAGACGCTGAAGCTTTCTTT,CASSLIVGATQDAEAFF
TRBJ2-3,-,-,TRBV4-3,TGCGCCAGCAGCCAAGAGGTGGGGGCTGGAACGGATACGCAGTATTTT,CASSQEVGAGTDTQYF
TRBJ2-2,-,-,TRBV5-5,TGTGCCAGCAGCTTGGCAGGGGCGTACACCGGGGAGCTGTTTTTT,CASSLAGAYTGELFF
TRBJ2-2,-,-,TRBV5-1,TGCGCCAGCAGCTTACCAAAAGGGGGAGCGAACACCGGGGAGCTGTTTTTT,CASSLPKGGANTGELFF
TRBJ1-2,-,-,TRBV30,TGTGCCTGGAGTCAAGGACTCTATGGCTACACCTTC,CAWSQGLYGYTF
TRBJ1-6,-,-,TRBV7-9,TGTGCCAGCAGTCAGACGGAGAGTGGTTCACCCCTCCACTTT,CASSQTESGSPLHF
TRBJ2-1,-,-,TRBV7-8,TGTGCCAGCAGCCCCAGGGGCAGCTCCTACAATGAGCAGTTCTTC,CASSPRGSSYNEQFF
TRBJ2-3,TRBD2,-,TRBV4-3,TGCGCCAGCAGCCAAGATTTAGCGGGGTTAACAGATACGCAGTATTTT,CASSQDLAGLTDTQYF
TRBJ1-1,-,few,TRBV30,TGTGCCTGGAGTGTTCGGGGCAGGGGCACTGAAGCTTTCTTT,CAWSVRGRGTEAFF
TRBJ1-2,-,-,TRBV4-1,TGCGCCAGCAGCCAATACCAAACGGGAGGCTACACCTTC,CASSQYQTGGYTF
TRBJ1-5,-,-,TRBV2,TGTGCCAGTGGGCCCCCCGGCCAGAGCAATCAGCCCCAGCATTTT,CASGPPGQSNQPQHF
TRBJ1-2,-,-,TRBV5-6,TGTGCCAGCAGCCCCGGGGTCGCCTATGGCTACACCTTC,CASSPGVAYGYTF
TRBJ2-2,TRBD2,-,TRBV6-4,TGTGCCAGCAGTGCTACGACCGGACTAGCGGGGGTCTACACCGGGGAGCTGTTTTTT,CASSATTGLAGVYTGELFF
TRBJ1-2,TRBD1,-,TRBV29-1,TGCAGCTTCCGAGGGGGCACTTGGGGTGGCTACACCTTC,CSFRGGTWGGYTF
TRBJ1-2,TRBD1,-,TRBV29-1,TGCAGCGTGGAGGGACAGGCTCGCTATGGCTACACCTTC,CSVEGQARYGYTF
TRBJ2-7,-,-,TRBV6-1,TGTGCCAGCAGTGAACCGGGACACAACTACGAGCAGTACTTC,CASSEPGHNYEQYF
TRBJ1-4,TRBD1,few,TRBV27,TGTGCCAGCAGTTCAAGGGGGCCCTATGCAACTAATGAAAAACTGTTTTTT,CASSSRGPYATNEKLFF
TRBJ2-7,TRBD2,few,TRBV28,TGTGCCAGCAAGACTAGCACCCACGAGCAGTACTTC,CASKTSTHEQYF
TRBJ2-1,-,-,TRBV29-1,TGCAGCGTGGGGGGCTACAATGAGCAGTTCTTC,CSVGGYNEQFF
TRBJ2-1,-,-,TRBV28,TGTGCCAGCAGTCCCTTTTCGGTACCCAACAATGAGCAGTTCTTC,CASSPFSVPNNEQFF
TRBJ1-5,-,few,TRBV7-5,TGTGCCAGAAGCTTAGGCAGGGGGCATAGCAATCAGCCCCAGCATTTT,CARSLGRGHSNQPQHF
TRBJ1-1,TRBD1,-,TRBV6-1,TGTGCCAGCAGTGAAAGGGCAGGACAGGGGTTTGGAGCTGAAGCTTTCTTT,CASSERAGQGFGAEAFF
TRBJ2-5,-,-,TRBV7-2,TGTGCCAGCAGCTTAGTACGGGTGGAGACCCAGTACTTC,CASSLVRVETQYF
TRBJ2-5,TRBD2,-,TRBV6-5,TGTGCCAGCAGTCGGACTAGGGGAGAGACCCAGTACTTC,CASSRTRGETQYF
TRBJ1-6,TRBD1,few,TRBV7-9,TGTGCCAGCAGCCAGATACAGGGGGAAACTTCACCCCTCCACTTT,CASSQIQGETSPLHF
TRBJ2-7,TRBD2,medium-sized,TRBV18,TGTGCCAGCTCACCAGGTCTAGCGGTCTCCTACGAGCAGTACTTC,CASSPGLAVSYEQYF
TRBJ2-1,-,-,TRBV5-6,TGTGCCAGCAGCTTGGGCCGGCGGGGGCGTTGGACCTACAATGAGCAGTTCTTC,CASSLGRRGRWTYNEQFF
TRBJ2-1,TRBD1,-,TRBV6-5,TGTGCCAGCAGTCATAGGACAGGGGACAATGAGCAGTTCTTC,CASSHRTGDNEQFF
TRBJ1-1,-,-,TRBV4-1,TGCGCCAGCAGCCGCCAGCCAGGGGCCCGGACTGAAGCTTTCTTT,CASSRQPGARTEAFF
TRBJ2-7,TRBD1,-,TRBV7-9,TGTGCCAGCAGCCACGGACAGGGCTACGAGCAGTACTTC,CASSHGQGYEQYF
TRBJ1-2,-,-,TRBV28,TGTGCCAGCAGTGCGAGTAACTATGGCTACACCTTC,CASSASNYGYTF
TRBJ1-2,TRBD1,once,TRBV19,TGTGCCAGTAGTACCCAGGGGGTAAACTATGGCTACACCTTC,CASSTQGVNYGYTF
TRBJ2-3,TRBD2,few,TRBV7-7,TGTGCCAGCAGCCGCTCACTAGCGAATACGCAGTATTTT,CASSRSLANTQYF
TRBJ1-2,-,few,TRBV11-1,TGTGCCAGCAGCTCTGAGATCTATGGCTACACCTTC,CASSSEIYGYTF
TRBJ1-1,TRBD1,few,TRBV7-2,TGTGCCAGCAGCCGGGACAGGGAGAGGATGGCTGAAGCTTTCTTT,CASSRDRERMAEAFF
TRBJ2-5,TRBD2,-,TRBV6-5,TGTGCCAGCAGTTCGGGACTAGCGGTCGAGACCCAGTACTTC,CASSSGLAVETQYF
TRBJ1-2,-,-,TRBV5-1,TGCGCCAGCAGCAAACAGGGAGGGGATGGCTACACCTTC,CASSKQGGDGYTF
TRBJ1-6,TRBD1,-,TRBV5-4,TGTGCCAGCAGCGTCCCTACGGGGACAGGGGGCGATTCACCCCTCCACTTT,CASSVPTGTGGDSPLHF
TRBJ1-6,-,-,TRBV6-4,TGTGCCAGCAGACTGTTTTCACCCCTCCACTTT,CASRLFSPLHF
TRBJ1-5,-,-,TRBV28,TGTGCCAGCAGTCTGATGGGGACACGGTGGCCCCAGCATTTT,CASSLMGTRWPQHF
TRBJ2-4,-,-,TRBV30,TGTGCCTGGAGTGGTGTAGTCCGCAATACCATTCAGTACTTC,CAWSGVVRNTIQYF
TRBJ1-1,TRBD1,-,TRBV5-6,TGTGCCAGCAGCTTTAGTACAGGGGTGAAGAACACTGAAGCTTTCTTT,CASSFSTGVKNTEAFF
TRBJ2-7,TRBD1,-,TRBV7-9,TGTGCCAGCAGCTCTTATCCGGGACAGCCCTCGGAGCAGTACTTC,CASSSYPGQPSEQYF
TRBJ1-2,TRBD1,-,TRBV6-4,TGTGCCAGCAGTGACGGGGTTCCCGCAGGGGGCTTAGCACGCTACACCTTC,CASSDGVPAGGLARYTF
TRBJ1-2,-,once,TRBV6-1,TGTGCCAGCAGTGGCGGGACGGACTATGGCTACACCTTC,CASSGGTDYGYTF
TRBJ2-2,TRBD1,-,TRBV6-5,TGTGCCAGCAGTTACTTGAAGGGGGCCCACGGGGAGCTGTTTTTT,CASSYLKGAHGELFF
TRBJ2-7,TRBD2,-,TRBV2,TGTGCCAGCAAACCGTTTAGCGGGGGGTCCTACGAGCAGTACTTC,CASKPFSGGSYEQYF
TRBJ1-2,-,-,TRBV6-1,TGTGCCAGCAGTGCTGCCCCGGGGGTCGACTATGGCTACCCCTTC,CASSAAPGVDYGYPF
TRBJ2-1,TRBD1,-,TRBV11-3,TGTGCCAGCAGCCAGCGACAGGGAACGCAGTTCTTC,CASSQRQGTQFF
TRBJ2-1,TRBD2,once,TRBV4-2,TGTGCCAGCAGCCAAGATCAATTGCTAGCGGCCAGCTCCTACAATGAGCAGTTCTTC,CASSQDQLLAASSYNEQFF
TRBJ1-5,-,-,TRBV19,TGTGCCAGTAGTCCCCAGGGAGGGCTTGGCAATCAGCCCCAGCATTTT,CASSPQGGLGNQPQHF
TRBJ2-1,-,-,TRBV11-3,TGTGCCAGCAGTTGGGACTTACTTGGCAATGAGCAGTTCTTC,CASSWDLLGNEQFF
TRBJ1-6,-,few,TRBV4-2,TGTGCCAGCAGCCAAGCTCCGGCACCCCTCCACTTT,CASSQAPAPLHF
TRBJ1-3,-,once,TRBV14,TGTGCCAGCAGCCAAAAAAGGGGCGGCGGTCGCTCTGGAAACACCATATATTTT,CASSQKRGGGRSGNTIYF
TRBJ1-2,-,-,TRBV29-1,TGCAGCGTTGTCTTGTATGGCTACACCTTC,CSVVLYGYTF
TRBJ2-7,-,-,TRBV27,TGTGCCAGCAGTTTATCGCAGGGGGGCCCCTACGAGCAGTACTTC,CASSLSQGGPYEQYF
TRBJ1-5,TRBD1,once,TRBV18,TGTGCCAGCTCACAGCCAGGGGGGAATCAGCCCCAGCATTTT,CASSQPGGNQPQHF
TRBJ1-6,TRBD1,-,TRBV5-4,TGTGCCAGCAGCCGATCCGGGACAGGCAATTCACCCCTCCACTTT,CASSRSGTGNSPLHF